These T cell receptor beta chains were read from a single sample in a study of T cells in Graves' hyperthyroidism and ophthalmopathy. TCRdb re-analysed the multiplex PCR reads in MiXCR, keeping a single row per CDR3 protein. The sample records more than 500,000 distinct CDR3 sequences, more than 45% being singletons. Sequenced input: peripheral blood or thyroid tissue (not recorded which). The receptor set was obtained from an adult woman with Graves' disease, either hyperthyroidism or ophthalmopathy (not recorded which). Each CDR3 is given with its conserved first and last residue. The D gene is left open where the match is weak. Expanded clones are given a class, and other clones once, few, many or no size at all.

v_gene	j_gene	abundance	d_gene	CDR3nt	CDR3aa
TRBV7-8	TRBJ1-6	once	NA	TGTGCCAATCAGGACGCAAACTATAATTCACCCCTCCACTTT	CANQDANYNSPLHF
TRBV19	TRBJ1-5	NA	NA	TGTGCCAGTAAAATTGGCAGCAATCAGCCCCAGCATTTT	CASKIGSNQPQHF
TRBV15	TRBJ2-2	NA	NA	TGTGCCACCAGCAGAGATAGAGGGGCCGGGGAGCTGTTTTTT	CATSRDRGAGELFF
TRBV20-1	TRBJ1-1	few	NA	TGCAGTGCCGGCGCCAGCAAGGTCCGACCAGAAAACACTGAAGCTTTCTTT	CSAGASKVRPENTEAFF
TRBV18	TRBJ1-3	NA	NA	TGTGCCAGCTCACGCCTCATTGGAAACACCATATATTTT	CASSRLIGNTIYF
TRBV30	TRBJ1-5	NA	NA	TGTGCCTGGAGCCCCAGAGGGAGGCGCAATCAGCCCCAGCATTTT	CAWSPRGRRNQPQHF
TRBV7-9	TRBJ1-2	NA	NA	TGTGCCAGCAGCTTAGGGGACATCGAGGGCTACACCTTC	CASSLGDIEGYTF
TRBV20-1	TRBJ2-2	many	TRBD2	TGCAGTGCTGTTAGCGGGGGGAACACCGGGGAGCTGTTTTTT	CSAVSGGNTGELFF
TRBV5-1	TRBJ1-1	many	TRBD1	TGCGCCAGCAGCCCCGCAGGGACAGGGTTGGGCACTGAAGCTTTCTTT	CASSPAGTGLGTEAFF
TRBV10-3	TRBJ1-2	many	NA	TGTGCCATCAGTGAGTTGAGGCTGACTCCCGGGGGCTACACCTTC	CAISELRLTPGGYTF
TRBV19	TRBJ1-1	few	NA	TGTGCCAGTAGTATTCTCCAGGGAACTGAAGCTTTCTTT	CASSILQGTEAFF
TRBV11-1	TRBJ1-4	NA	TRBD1	TGTGCCAGCAGCGCCCAGGGGGCAATTGGAAAACTGTTTTTT	CASSAQGAIGKLFF
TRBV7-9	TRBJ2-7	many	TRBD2	TGTGCCAGCAGCTTAACGACTAGCGGGAGCAACGAGCAGTACTTC	CASSLTTSGSNEQYF
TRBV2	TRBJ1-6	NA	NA	TGTGCCAGCAGCCCGAGGGGACTGAACTATAATTCACCCCTCCACTTT	CASSPRGLNYNSPLHF
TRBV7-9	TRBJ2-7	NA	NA	TGTGCCAGCATCCGAGCCGGTGAGCAGTACTTC	CASIRAGEQYF
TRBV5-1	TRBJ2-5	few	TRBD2	TGCGCCAGCAGCCGCCCTAGCGGCTCACAAGAGACCCAGTACTTC	CASSRPSGSQETQYF
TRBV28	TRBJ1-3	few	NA	TGTGCCAGCAAGGTCTCTGGAAACACCATATATTTT	CASKVSGNTIYF
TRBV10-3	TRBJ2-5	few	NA	TGTGCCATCAGTGAGAGGGTGACAGGGACCCAGTACTTC	CAISERVTGTQYF
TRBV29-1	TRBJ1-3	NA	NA	TGCAGCGTCGATGGACAGGGAAACACCATATATTTT	CSVDGQGNTIYF
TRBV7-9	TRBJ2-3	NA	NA	TGTGCCAGCAGCGCCTCTGGAAGGTATACGCAGTATTTT	CASSASGRYTQYF
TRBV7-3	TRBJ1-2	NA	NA	TGTGCCAGCGCCCAGCAGATCTATGGCTACACCTTC	CASAQQIYGYTF
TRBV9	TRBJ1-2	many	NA	TGTGCCAGCAGCCCTCAGAGTCGAGGAAGCTACACCTTC	CASSPQSRGSYTF
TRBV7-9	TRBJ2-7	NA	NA	TGTGCCAGCACTGCAGTTCCAAGTGGCTCCTACGAGCAGTACTTC	CASTAVPSGSYEQYF
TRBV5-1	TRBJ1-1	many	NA	TGCGCCAGCAGCTTGGGTACGGAGCAGGGGGCTTTCTTT	CASSLGTEQGAFF
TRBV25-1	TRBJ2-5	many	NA	TGTGCCAGCAGTGGCCTCGGGGCGGTAGAAGAGACCCAGTACTTC	CASSGLGAVEETQYF
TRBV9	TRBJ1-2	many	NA	TGTGCCAGCAGCGTAGGAGGCTCGGGGGGCTACACCTTC	CASSVGGSGGYTF
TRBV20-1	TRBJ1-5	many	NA	TGCAGTGCCTCCGTCGGGACGGGCAATCAGCCCCAGCATTTT	CSASVGTGNQPQHF
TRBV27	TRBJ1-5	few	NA	TGTGCCAGCAGTTCAGGGTTAGGGCAGCCCCAGCATTTT	CASSSGLGQPQHF
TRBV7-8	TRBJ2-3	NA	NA	TGTGCCAGCAATACGGCAGATACGCAGTATTTT	CASNTADTQYF
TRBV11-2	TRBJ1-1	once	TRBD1	TGTGCCAGCAGCTTCCAGGGACAGTTTGAAGCTTTCTTT	CASSFQGQFEAFF
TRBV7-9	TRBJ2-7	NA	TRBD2	TGTGCCAGCAAGCGGGACGCCCTGTACGAGCAGTACTTC	CASKRDALYEQYF
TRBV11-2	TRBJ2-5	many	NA	TGTGCCAGCAGCTTGAGGGCTCCCCCACAAGAGACCCAGTACTTC	CASSLRAPPQETQYF
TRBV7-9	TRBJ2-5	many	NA	TGTGCCAGCAGCCTCGGACTCGGAGAGACCCAGTACTTC	CASSLGLGETQYF
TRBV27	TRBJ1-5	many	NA	TGTGCCAGCAGTTCTCTCAGTTATAGCAATCAGCCCCAGCATTTT	CASSSLSYSNQPQHF